Here is one TCR beta chain with its context. The sample belongs to a study of T cell responses to AZD1222 COVID-19 vaccine. This CDR3 is 13 amino acids long. Trimming removed 0 bases from V and 9 bases from J, with 10 bases in between. The germline V gene encodes CDR1 SGHNT and CDR2 YYREEE (reference sequence). Method: immunoSEQ multiplex PCR; TCRdb's copy keeps in-frame clones and lacks some. There are about 150,000 clones in the sample; roughly 90% occur only once, and about 1.6% lies in the top ten. The gene calls are TRBV5-4 and TRBJ1-5; no reliable D call. This specimen consisted of peripheral blood, obtained 28 days after the second AZD1222 dose. The receptor was isolated from an adult who received the AZD1222 COVID-19 vaccine. The CDR3 DNA follows: TGTGCCAGCAGCTTGGGTGGGGTCGGGCCCCAGCATTTT. Translation: CASSLGGVGPQHF.